This T cell receptor beta chain is drawn from a study of CD8 T cells in ankylosing spondylitis. Germline V lookup: CDR1 SGHTA, CDR2 FQGNSA. V was cut by 1 base and J by 2 bases, with 9 bases left in between. The CDR3 consists of 14 residues. Whole-study results and caveats: CD8+ by phenotype, disease-linked clones were relatively rare in peripheral blood.

A quantitative 5'-RACE method, one with molecular barcodes, was used to make TCR beta libraries. TCRdb itself ran the 5' RACE reads through MiXCR, one entry per CDR3 protein. The table has around 140,000 distinct CDR3 sequences, 9.5% to 12% seen once. This clonotype has at least ten counts. Its antigen is still unknown. Sequences were obtained from blood, either unsorted or a sorted T cell fraction (not recorded which). The sequence derives from a female donor with ankylosing spondylitis or in good health (not recorded which). The chain recombines TRBV7-2 with TRBJ2-7; D is unresolved. The CDR3 DNA follows: TGTGCCAGCAGCTTAGATTGGACCACCTACGAGCAGTACTTC. This translates into CASSLDWTTYEQYF.